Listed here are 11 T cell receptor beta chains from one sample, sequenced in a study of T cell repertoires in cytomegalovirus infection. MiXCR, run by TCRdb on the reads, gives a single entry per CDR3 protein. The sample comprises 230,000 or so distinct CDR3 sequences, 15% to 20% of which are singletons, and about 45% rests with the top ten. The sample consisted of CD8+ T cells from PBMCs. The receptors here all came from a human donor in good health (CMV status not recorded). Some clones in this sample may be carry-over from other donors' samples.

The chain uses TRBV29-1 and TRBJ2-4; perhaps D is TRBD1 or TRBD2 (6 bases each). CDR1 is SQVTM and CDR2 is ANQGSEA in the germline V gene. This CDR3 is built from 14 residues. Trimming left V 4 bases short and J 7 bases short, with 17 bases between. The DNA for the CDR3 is TGCAGCGTTGCGGGGGCCGCAGGGGAGAACATTCAGTACTTC. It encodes CSVAGAAGENIQYF.

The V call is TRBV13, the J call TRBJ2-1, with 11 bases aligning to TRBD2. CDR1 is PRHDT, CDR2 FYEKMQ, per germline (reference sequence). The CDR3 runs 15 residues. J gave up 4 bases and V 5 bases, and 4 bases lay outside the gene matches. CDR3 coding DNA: TGTGCCAGCAGCCCACTAGCGGGAGAGTACAATGAGCAGTTCTTC. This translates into CASSPLAGEYNEQFF.

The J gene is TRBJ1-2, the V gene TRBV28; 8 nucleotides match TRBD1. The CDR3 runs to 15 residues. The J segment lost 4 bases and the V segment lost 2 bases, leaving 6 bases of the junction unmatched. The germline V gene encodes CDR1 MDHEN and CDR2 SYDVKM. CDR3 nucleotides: TGTGCCAGCAGTTTAGGGCAGGGGGCAATCTATGGCTACACCTTC. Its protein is CASSLGQGAIYGYTF.

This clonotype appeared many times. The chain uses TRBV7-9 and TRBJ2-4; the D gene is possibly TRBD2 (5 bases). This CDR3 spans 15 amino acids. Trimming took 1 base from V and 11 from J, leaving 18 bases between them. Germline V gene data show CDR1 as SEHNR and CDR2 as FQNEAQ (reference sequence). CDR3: CASSLGGNSLEVQYF. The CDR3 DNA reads TGTGCCAGCAGCTTAGGTGGGAACAGTTTGGAGGTTCAGTACTTC.

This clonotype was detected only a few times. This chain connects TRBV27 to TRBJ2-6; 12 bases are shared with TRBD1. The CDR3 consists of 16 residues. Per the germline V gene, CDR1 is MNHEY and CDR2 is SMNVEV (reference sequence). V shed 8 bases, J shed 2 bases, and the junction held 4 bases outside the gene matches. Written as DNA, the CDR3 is TGTGCCAGCGGGGGACAGGGGGCCCCTGGGGCCAACGTCCTGACTTTC. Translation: CASGGQGAPGANVLTF.

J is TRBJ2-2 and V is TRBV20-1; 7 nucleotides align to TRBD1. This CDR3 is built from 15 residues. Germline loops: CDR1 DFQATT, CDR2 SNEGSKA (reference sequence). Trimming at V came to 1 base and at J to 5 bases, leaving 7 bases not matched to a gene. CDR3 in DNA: TGCAGTGCTAGAGTGGGGACAGATGATACCGGGGAGCTGTTTTTT. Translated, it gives CSARVGTDDTGELFF.

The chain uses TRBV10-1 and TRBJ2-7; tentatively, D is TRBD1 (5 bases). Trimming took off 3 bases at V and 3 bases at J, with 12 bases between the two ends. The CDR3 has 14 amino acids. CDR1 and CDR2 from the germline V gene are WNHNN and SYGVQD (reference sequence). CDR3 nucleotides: TGCGCCAGCAGTGATAGTCGAGACAGCTACGAGCAGTACTTC. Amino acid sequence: CASSDSRDSYEQYF.

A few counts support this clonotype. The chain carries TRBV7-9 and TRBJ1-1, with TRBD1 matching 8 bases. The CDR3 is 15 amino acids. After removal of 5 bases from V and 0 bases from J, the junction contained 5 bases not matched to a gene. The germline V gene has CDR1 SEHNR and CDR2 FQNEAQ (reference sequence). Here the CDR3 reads CASSQWTGLNTEAFF. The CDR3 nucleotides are TGTGCCAGCAGCCAATGGACAGGGTTGAACACTGAAGCTTTCTTT.

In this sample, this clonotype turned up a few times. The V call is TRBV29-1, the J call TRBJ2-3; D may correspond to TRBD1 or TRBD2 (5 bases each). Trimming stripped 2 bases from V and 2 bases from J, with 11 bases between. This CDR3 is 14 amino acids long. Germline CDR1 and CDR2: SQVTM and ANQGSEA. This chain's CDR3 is CSVELWGFTDTQYF. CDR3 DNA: TGCAGCGTTGAACTATGGGGGTTCACAGATACGCAGTATTTT.

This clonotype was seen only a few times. The CDR3 DNA sequence: TGTGCCAGCAGCTTAACCGTTGTCGGGGAGGGGAAGACCCAGTACTTC. Translation: CASSLTVVGEGKTQYF. The rearrangement uses TRBV7-2 and TRBJ2-5; 7 bases line up with TRBD2. This CDR3 has 16 amino acids. Germline values: CDR1 SGHTA, CDR2 FQGNSA. After removal of 2 bases from V and 6 bases from J, the junction contained 12 bases not matched to a gene.

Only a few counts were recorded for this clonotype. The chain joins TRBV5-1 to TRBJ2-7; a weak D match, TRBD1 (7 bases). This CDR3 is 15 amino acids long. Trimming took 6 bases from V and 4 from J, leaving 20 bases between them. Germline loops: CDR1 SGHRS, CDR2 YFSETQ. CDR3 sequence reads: CASTPGGQSGYEQYF. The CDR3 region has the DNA TGCGCCAGCACCCCCGGGGGACAGAGTGGGTACGAGCAGTACTTC. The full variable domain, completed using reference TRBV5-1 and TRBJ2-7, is KAGVTQTPRYLIKTRGQQVTLSCSPISGHRSVSWYQQTPGQGLQFLFEYFSETQRNKGNFPGRFSGRQFSNSRSEMNVSTLELGDSALYLCASTPGGQSGYEQYFGPGTRLTVT.